This T cell receptor beta chain was recorded in a study of regulatory T cells in long-lasting Graves disease. The germline gives CDR1 ENHRY, CDR2 SYGVKD. The CDR3 contains 13 residues. The germline V and J ends were trimmed by 7 bases and 4 bases, with 10 bases remaining between them. HTBI primers from iRepertoire and Arm-PCR of CDR3 regions yielded the TCR beta libraries. Each CDR3 protein is one row after TCRdb ran MiXCR on the multiplex PCR reads. The repertoire holds 400,000 to 550,000 distinct CDR3 sequences, with about 17% as singletons. Noted time point: newly diagnosed GD, antithyroid drugs for less than 3 months. Generation of the TCR library employed RNA extracted from PBMCs. These records were also assigned to another study, of T cells in Graves' hyperthyroidism and ophthalmopathy.

The clonotype comes from a woman aged 18-30 years with Graves disease. The chain has TRBV10-3 and TRBJ2-2, with D possibly matching TRBD2 (5 bases). Material: peripheral blood mononuclear cells (PBMCs), obtained at new diagnosis, from a patient treated with antithyroid drugs. CDR3 loop: CAIKDFSTGELFF. The CDR3, as DNA: TGTGCCATCAAGGACTTTTCCACCGGGGAGCTGTTTTTT.